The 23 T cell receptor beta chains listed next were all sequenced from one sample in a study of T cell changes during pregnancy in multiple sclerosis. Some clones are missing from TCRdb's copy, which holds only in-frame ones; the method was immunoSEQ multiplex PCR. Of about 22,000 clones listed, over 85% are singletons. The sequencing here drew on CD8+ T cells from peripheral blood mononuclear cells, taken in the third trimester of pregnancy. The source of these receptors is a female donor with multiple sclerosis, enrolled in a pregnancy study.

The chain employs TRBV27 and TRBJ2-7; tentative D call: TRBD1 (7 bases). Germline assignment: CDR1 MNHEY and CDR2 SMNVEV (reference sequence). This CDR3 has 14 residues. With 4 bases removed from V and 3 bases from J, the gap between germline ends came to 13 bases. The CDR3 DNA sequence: TGTGCCAGCAGTTATACGGGGGACAGCTACGAGCAGTACTTC. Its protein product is CASSYTGDSYEQYF.

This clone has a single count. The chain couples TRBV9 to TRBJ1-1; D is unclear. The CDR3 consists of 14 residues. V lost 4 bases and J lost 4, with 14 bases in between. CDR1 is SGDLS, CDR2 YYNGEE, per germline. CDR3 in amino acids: CASSPLLYGTEAFF. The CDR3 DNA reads TGTGCCAGCAGCCCTCTCTTGTACGGCACTGAAGCTTTCTTT.

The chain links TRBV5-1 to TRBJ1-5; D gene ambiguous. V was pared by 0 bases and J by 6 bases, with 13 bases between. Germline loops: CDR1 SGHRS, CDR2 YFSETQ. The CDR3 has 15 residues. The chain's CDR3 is CASSLAGGGFQPQHF. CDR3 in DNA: TGCGCCAGCAGCTTGGCCGGAGGCGGGTTTCAGCCCCAGCATTTT.

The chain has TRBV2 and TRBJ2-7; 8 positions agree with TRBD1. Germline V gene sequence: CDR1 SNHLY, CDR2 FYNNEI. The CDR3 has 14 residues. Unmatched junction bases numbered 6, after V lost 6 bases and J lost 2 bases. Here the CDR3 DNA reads TGTGCCAGCAGATGGGAGACAGGGGCCTACGAGCAGTACTTC. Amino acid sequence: CASRWETGAYEQYF.

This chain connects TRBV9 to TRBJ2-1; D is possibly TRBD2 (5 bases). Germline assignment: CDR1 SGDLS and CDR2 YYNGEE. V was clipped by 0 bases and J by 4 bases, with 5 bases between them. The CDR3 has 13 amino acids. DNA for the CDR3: TGTGCCAGCAGCGTAGGGGAGTACAATGAGCAGTTCTTC. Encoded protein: CASSVGEYNEQFF. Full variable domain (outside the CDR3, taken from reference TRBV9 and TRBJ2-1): DSGVTQTPKHLITATGQRVTLRCSPRSGDLSVYWYQQSLDQGLQFLIQYYNGEERAKGNILERFSAQQFPDLHSELNLSSLELGDSALYFCASSVGEYNEQFFGPGTRLTVL.

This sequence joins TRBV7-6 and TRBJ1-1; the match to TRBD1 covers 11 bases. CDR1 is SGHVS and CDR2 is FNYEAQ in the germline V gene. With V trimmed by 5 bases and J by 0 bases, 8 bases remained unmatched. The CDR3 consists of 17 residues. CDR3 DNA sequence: TGTGCCAGCAGCAGGACAGGGGGCATACCTATGAACACTGAAGCTTTCTTT. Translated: CASSRTGGIPMNTEAFF.

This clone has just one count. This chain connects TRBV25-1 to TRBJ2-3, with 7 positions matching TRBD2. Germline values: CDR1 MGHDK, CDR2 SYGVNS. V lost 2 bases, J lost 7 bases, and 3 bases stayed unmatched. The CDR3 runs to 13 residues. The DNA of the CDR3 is TGTGCCAGCAGTGAAGGGGGGGTGAATACGCAGTATTTT. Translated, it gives CASSEGGVNTQYF.

The chain's CDR3 is CASSQDPKAYYGYTF. In nucleotides, the CDR3 is TGTGCCAGCAGTCAGGATCCAAAGGCATACTATGGCTACACCTTC. The V call is TRBV6-6, the J call TRBJ1-2; D is unclear. V was clipped by 5 bases and J by 3 bases, with 16 bases between them. There are 15 residues in the CDR3. Germline V gene sequence: CDR1 MNHNY, CDR2 SVGAGI (reference sequence).

The CDR3 nucleotides are TGCGCCAGCAGCCAGAGCCGGAACACTGAAGCTTTCTTT. This codes for CASSQSRNTEAFF. The chain is built from TRBV4-3 and TRBJ1-1; D remains unclear. CDR1 is LGHNA, CDR2 YSLEER, per germline. The CDR3 spans 13 residues. V was trimmed by 3 bases and J by 1 base, leaving 6 bases between them.

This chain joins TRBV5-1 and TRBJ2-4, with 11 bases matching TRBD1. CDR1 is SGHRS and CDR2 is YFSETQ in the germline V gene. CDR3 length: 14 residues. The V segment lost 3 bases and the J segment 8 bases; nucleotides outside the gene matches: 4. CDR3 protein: CASSSGQGADIQYF. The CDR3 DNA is TGCGCCAGCAGCTCCGGACAGGGGGCGGACATTCAGTACTTC. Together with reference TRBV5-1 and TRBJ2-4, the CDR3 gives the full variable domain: KAGVTQTPRYLIKTRGQQVTLSCSPISGHRSVSWYQQTPGQGLQFLFEYFSETQRNKGNFPGRFSGRQFSNSRSEMNVSTLELGDSALYLCASSSGQGADIQYFGAGTRLSVL.

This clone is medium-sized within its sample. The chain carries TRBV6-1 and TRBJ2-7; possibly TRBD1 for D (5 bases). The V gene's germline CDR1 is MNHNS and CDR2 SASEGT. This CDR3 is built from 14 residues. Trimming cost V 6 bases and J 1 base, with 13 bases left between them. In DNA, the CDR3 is TGTGCCAGCAGCAGACAGTGGAAATCCTACGAGCAGTACTTC. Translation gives CASSRQWKSYEQYF.

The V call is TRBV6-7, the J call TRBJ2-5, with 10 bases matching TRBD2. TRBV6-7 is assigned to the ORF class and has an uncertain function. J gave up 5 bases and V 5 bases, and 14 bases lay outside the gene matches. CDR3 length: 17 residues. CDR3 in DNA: TGTGCCAGCAGTCCCCCGCTAGCGGGGGCCCGACCGGAGACCCAGTACTTC. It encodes CASSPPLAGARPETQYF.

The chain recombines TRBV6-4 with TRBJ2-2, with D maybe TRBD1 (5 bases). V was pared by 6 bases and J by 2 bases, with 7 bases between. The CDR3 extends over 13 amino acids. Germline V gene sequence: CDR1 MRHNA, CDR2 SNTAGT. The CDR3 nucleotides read TGTGCCAGCAGGGGGCTTAACACCGGGGAGCTGTTTTTT. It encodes CASRGLNTGELFF.

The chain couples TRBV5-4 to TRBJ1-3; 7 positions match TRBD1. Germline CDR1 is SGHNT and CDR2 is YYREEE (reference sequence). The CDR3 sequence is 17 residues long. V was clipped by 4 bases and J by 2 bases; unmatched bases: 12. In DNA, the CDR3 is TGTGCCAGCAGCCCGGATAACAGGGGAGGAACTGGAAACACCATATATTTT. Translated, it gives CASSPDNRGGTGNTIYF.

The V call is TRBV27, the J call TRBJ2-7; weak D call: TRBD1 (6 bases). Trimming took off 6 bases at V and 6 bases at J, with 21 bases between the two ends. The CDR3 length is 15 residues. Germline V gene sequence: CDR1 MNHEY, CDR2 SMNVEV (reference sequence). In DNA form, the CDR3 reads TGTGCCAGCAGCCACCTCACGGCAGGGGATCGCGAGCAGTACTTC. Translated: CASSHLTAGDREQYF.

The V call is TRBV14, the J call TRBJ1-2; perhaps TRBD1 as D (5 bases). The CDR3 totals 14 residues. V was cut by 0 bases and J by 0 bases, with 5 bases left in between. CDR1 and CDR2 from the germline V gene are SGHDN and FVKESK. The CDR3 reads CASSQDRANYGYTF. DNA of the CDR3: TGTGCCAGCAGCCAAGACAGGGCTAACTATGGCTACACCTTC.

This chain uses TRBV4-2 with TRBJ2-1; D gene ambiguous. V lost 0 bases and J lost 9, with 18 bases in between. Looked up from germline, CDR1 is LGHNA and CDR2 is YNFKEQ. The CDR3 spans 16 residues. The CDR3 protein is CASSQEMASSHAEQFF. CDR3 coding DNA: TGTGCCAGCAGCCAAGAGATGGCTAGTTCCCACGCTGAGCAGTTCTTC.

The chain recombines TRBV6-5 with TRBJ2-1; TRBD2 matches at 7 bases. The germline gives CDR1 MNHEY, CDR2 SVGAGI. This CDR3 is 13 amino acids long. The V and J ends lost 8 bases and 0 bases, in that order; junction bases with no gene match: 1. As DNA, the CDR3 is TGTGCCAGCCGCGGGGGCTCCTACAATGAGCAGTTCTTC. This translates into CASRGGSYNEQFF.

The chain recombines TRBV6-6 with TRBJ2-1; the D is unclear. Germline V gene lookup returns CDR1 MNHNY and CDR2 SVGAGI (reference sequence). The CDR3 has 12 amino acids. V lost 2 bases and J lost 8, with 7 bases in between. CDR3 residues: CASSYHGDEQFF. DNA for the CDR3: TGTGCCAGCAGTTACCATGGAGATGAGCAGTTCTTC.

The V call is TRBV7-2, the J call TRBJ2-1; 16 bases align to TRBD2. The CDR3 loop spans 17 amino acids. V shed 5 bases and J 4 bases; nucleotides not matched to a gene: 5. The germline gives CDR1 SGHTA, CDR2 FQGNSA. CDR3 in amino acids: CASSIGTSGGAYNEQFF. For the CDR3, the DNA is TGTGCCAGCAGCATCGGGACTAGCGGGGGGGCATACAATGAGCAGTTCTTC.

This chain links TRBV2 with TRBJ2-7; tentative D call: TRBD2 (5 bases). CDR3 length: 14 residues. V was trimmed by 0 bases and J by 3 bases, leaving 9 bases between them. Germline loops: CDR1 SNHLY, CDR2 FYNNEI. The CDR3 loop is CASSEAGVIYEQYF. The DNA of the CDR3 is TGTGCCAGCAGTGAAGCGGGAGTGATCTACGAGCAGTACTTC.

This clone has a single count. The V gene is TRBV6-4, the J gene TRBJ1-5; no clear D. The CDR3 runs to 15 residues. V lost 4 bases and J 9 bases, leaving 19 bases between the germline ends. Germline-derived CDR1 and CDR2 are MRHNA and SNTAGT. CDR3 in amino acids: CASSGPKAFGWPQHF. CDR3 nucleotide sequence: TGTGCCAGCAGTGGTCCAAAAGCGTTTGGGTGGCCCCAGCATTTT.

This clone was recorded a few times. The CDR3 nucleotides are TGTGCCAGCAGCTTAGATTTTGTTACGGACACTAACTATGGCTACACCTTC. It translates to CASSLDFVTDTNYGYTF. This rearrangement joins TRBV11-3 to TRBJ1-2, with D perhaps TRBD1 (5 bases). Per germline, CDR1 SGHNT and CDR2 YENEEA. The CDR3 loop spans 17 amino acids. The ends were cut back, 0 bases at V and 0 bases at J, with 14 bases in the middle.